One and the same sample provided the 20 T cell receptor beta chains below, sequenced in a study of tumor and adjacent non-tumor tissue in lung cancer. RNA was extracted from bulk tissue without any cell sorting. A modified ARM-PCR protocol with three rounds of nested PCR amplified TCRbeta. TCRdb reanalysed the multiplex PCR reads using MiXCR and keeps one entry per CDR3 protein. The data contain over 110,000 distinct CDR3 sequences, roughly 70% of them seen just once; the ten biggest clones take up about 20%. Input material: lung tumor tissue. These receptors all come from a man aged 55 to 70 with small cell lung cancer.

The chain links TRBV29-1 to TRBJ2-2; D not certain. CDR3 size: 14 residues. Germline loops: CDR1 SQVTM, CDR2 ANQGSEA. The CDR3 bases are TGCATCGTCTCGGGTGGTAGGAATACCGGGGAGCTGTTTTTT. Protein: CIVSGGRNTGELFF.

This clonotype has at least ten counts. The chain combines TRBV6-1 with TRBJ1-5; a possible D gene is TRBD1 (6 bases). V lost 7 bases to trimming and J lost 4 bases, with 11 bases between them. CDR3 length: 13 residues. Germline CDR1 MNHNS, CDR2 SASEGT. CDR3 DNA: TGTGCCAGCAACAGGGTCGGGAATCAGCCCCAGCATTTT. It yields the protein CASNRVGNQPQHF.

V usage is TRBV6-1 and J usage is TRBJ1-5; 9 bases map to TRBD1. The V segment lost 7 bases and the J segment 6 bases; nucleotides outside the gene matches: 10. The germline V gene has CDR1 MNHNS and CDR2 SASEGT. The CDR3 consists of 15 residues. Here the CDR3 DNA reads TGTGCCAGCATTGAGACAGGGGGACGGTTTCAGCCCCAGCATTTT. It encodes CASIETGGRFQPQHF.

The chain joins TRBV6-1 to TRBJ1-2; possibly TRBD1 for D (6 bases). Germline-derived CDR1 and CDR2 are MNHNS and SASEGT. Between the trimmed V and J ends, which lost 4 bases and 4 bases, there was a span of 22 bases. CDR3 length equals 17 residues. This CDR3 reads CASSGYTLTGALYGYTF. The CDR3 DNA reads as TGTGCCAGCAGTGGGTATACCTTGACAGGAGCACTCTATGGCTACACCTTC.

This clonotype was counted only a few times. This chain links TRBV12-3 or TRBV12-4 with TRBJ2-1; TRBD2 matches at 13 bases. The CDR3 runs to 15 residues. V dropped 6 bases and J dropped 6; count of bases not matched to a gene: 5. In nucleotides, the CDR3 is TGTGCCAGCAGCCCGACTAGCGGGAGGCGCAATGAGCAGTTCTTC. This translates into CASSPTSGRRNEQFF.

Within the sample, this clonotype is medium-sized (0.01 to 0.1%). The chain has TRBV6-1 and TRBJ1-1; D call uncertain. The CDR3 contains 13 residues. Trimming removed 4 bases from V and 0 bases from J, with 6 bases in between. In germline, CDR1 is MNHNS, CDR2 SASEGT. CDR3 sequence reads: CASSGLMNTEAFF. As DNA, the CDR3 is TGTGCCAGCAGTGGACTGATGAACACTGAAGCTTTCTTT.

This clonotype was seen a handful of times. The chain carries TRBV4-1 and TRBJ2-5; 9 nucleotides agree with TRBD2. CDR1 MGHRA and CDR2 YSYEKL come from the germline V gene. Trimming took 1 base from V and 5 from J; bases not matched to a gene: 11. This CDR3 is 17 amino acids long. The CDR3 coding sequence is TGCGCCAGCAGCCAAGTCAGAGGGAACGCGGGAGGGGAGACCCAGTACTTC. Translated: CASSQVRGNAGGETQYF.

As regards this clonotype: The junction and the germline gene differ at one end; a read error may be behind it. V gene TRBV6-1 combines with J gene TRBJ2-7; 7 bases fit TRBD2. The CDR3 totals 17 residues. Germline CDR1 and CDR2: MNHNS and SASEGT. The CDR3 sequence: CASNEALDGGSSYEQYF. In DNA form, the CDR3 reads TGTGCCAGCAATGAAGCGTTGGACGGGGGGAGCTCCTACGAGCAGTACTTC.

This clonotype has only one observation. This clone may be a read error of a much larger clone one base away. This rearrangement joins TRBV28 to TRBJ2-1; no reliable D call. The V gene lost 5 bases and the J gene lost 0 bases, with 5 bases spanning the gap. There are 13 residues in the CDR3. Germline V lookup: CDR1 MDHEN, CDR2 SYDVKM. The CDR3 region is CASSEVSYNEQFF. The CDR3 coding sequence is TGTGCCAGCAGTGAGGTCTCCTACAATGAGCAGTTCTTC.

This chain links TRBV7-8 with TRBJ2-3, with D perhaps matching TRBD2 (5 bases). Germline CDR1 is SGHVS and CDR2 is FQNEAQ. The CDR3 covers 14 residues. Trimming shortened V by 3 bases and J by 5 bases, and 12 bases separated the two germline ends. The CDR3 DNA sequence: TGTGCCAGCAGCTTCGGGATGAAGGGAGATACGCAGTATTTT. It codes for CASSFGMKGDTQYF.

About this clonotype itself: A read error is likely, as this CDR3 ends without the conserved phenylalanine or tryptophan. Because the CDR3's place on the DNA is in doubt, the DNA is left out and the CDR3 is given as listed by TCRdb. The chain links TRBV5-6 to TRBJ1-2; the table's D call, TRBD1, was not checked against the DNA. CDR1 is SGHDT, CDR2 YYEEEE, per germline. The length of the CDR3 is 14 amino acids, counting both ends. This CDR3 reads CANRFGGRDYGYIL.

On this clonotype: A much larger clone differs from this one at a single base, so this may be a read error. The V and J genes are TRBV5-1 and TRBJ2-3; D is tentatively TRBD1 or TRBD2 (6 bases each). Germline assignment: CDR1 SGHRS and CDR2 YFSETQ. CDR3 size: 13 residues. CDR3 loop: CVSSLEGADTQYF. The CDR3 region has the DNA TGCGTCAGCAGCTTGGAGGGGGCAGATACGCAGTATTTT.

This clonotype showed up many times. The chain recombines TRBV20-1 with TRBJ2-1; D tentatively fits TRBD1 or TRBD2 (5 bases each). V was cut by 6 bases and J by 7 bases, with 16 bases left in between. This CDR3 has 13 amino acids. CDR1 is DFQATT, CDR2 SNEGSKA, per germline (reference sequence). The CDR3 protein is CSATMGPGNEQFF. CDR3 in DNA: TGCAGTGCGACGATGGGGCCGGGAAATGAGCAGTTCTTC.

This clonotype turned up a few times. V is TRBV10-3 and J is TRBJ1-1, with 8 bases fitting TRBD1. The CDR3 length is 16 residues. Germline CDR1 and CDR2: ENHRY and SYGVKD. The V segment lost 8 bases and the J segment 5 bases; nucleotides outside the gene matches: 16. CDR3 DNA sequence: TGTGCCATCCAAGGGAGCTTTTTCAGGGGGCGAACTGAAGCTTTCTTT. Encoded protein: CAIQGSFFRGRTEAFF.

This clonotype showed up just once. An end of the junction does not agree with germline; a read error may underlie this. This chain's CDR3 is CASNTKNEYEQFF. The CDR3 DNA sequence: TGCGCCAGCAACACAAAGAATGAGTATGAGCAGTTCTTC. The gene calls are TRBV11-3 and TRBJ2-1; D call uncertain. Germline V CDR1 and CDR2: SGHNT, YENEEA. CDR3 size: 13 residues.

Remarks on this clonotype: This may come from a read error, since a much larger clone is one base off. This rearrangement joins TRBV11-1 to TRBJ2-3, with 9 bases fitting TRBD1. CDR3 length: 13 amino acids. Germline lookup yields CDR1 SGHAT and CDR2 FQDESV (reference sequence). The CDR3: CPSRGTGMDTQYF. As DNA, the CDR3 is TGTCCCAGCAGAGGGACAGGGATGGATACGCAGTATTTT.

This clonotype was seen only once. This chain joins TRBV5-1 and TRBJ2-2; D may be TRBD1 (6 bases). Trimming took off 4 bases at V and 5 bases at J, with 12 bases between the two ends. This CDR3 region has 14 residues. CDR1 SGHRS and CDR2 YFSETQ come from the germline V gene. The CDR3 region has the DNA TGCGCCAGCAGCATCGAACAGGGAACCGGGGAGCTGTTTTTT. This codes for CASSIEQGTGELFF.

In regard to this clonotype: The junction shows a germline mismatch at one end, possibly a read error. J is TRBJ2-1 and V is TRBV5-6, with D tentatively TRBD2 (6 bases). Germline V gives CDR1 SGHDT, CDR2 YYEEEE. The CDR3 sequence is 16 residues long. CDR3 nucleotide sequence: TGTGCCAGCAACTTGGCCCTCGGATTGGAGGGCAATGAGCAGTTCTTC. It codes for CASNLALGLEGNEQFF.

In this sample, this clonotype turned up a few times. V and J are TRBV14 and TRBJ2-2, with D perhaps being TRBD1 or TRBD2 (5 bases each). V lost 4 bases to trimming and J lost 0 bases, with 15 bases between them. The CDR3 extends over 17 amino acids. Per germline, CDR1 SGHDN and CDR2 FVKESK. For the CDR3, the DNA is TGTGCCAGCAGCCGCCGCGAGGGGTTAGCGAACACCGGGGAGCTGTTTTTT. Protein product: CASSRREGLANTGELFF.

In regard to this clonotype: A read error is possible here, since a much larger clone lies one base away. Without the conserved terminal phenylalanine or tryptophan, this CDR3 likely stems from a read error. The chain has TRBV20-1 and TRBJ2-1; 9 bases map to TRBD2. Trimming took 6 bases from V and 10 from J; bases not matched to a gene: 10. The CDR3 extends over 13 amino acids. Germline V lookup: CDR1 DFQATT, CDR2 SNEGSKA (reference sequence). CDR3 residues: CSAGGSGRREQFL. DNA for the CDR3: TGCAGTGCAGGGGGCAGCGGGAGGCGGGAGCAGTTCCTC.